The rows below give T cell receptor beta chains drawn from one sample of a study of T cell responses to AZD1222 COVID-19 vaccine. The repertoire was sequenced with immunoSEQ multiplex PCR; TCRdb's copy has only in-frame clones and lacks some. This table holds under 150,000 clones, more than 75% found once. This specimen consisted of peripheral blood, obtained on day 0 of MenACWY control vaccination. These TCRs come from an adult in good health. Both conserved end residues are part of each CDR3. The D gene is left open where the match is weak. Clone size is stated in some rows and not others, as once, few, many or a class when expanded.

TRBD1	TRBV28	TRBJ1-5	.	TGTGCCACAACCGAGACAGGGCGGGTCAATCAGCCCCAGCATTTT	CATTETGRVNQPQHF
.	TRBV5-6	TRBJ1-2	few	TGTGCCAGCAGCTTGGCAGGGTCCCTCTATGGCTACACCTTC	CASSLAGSLYGYTF
TRBD1	TRBV4-2	TRBJ1-2	.	TGTGCCAGCAGCCGAGAGACAGGGAACTATGGCTACACCTTC	CASSRETGNYGYTF
.	TRBV5-1	TRBJ2-1	.	TGCGCCAGCAGCAATGCGCGTGAGGGGGGCGAGCAGTTCTTC	CASSNAREGGEQFF
.	TRBV12-2	TRBJ1-2	.	TGTGCAAGTCGCCAACCGGGGACAGAGAGCTATGGCTACACCTTC	CASRQPGTESYGYTF
TRBD1	TRBV7-8	TRBJ1-1	.	TGTGCCAGCAGCGCGAACAGGGGGGCGAAGAACACTGAAGCTTTCTTT	CASSANRGAKNTEAFF
TRBD1	TRBV19	TRBJ1-1	.	TGTGCCAGTAGTTTCGGACAGGGCCGGAACACTGAAGCTTTCTTT	CASSFGQGRNTEAFF
.	TRBV7-9	TRBJ1-2	.	TGTGCCACTTCGGGCACGCCAAGGTCTGGCTACACCTTC	CATSGTPRSGYTF
.	TRBV19	TRBJ1-6	.	TGTGCCAGTAGGAAGTCCTATAATTCACCCCTCCACTTT	CASRKSYNSPLHF
.	TRBV15	TRBJ1-5	once	TGTGCCACCAGCAGAGATCGGACACCCCTTCATCAGCCCCAGCATTTT	CATSRDRTPLHQPQHF
.	TRBV6-5	TRBJ1-2	.	TGTGCCAGCAGGCGTCCGGGGGAGATAGGGGGCTACACCTTC	CASRRPGEIGGYTF
TRBD1	TRBV7-2	TRBJ1-5	once	TGTGCCAGCAGCTCAACGGCGGGACAGGGGGGTCAGCCCCAGCATTTT	CASSSTAGQGGQPQHF
.	TRBV6-5	TRBJ1-2	.	TGTGCCAGCAGTTACTCCCGACAGAGACAAAACTATGGCTACACCTTC	CASSYSRQRQNYGYTF
.	TRBV19	TRBJ1-6	.	TGTGCCAGTAAACCGGGACATAATAATTCACCCCTCCACTTT	CASKPGHNNSPLHF